These 24 T cell receptor beta chains originate from one sample sequenced in a study of identical twins' blood T cells. TCRdb re-called the 5' RACE reads with MiXCR, one entry per CDR3 protein. The sample carries a few hundred thousand distinct CDR3 sequences, over 25% recorded once. The sample consisted of PBMCs. These receptor sequences come from a woman between 18 and 49 years old in good health.

A note on this clonotype: One junction end does not reproduce the germline sequence, and a read error may be involved. The rearrangement links TRBV19 to TRBJ1-1; D is possibly TRBD1 (6 bases). The CDR3 contains 13 residues. Germline V gene lookup returns CDR1 LNHDA and CDR2 SQIVND (reference sequence). The CDR3 bases are TGTGCCAGTAGACTGGACAGAAGCACTGAAGCTTTATTT. Translating gives CASRLDRSTEALF. Using reference TRBV19 and TRBJ1-1 for the parts outside the CDR3, the full variable domain is DGGITQSPKYLFRKEGQNVTLSCEQNLNHDAMYWYRQDPGQGLRLIYYSQIVNDFQKGDIAEGYSVSREKKESFPLTVTSAQKNPTAFYLCASRLDRSTEALFGQGTRLTVV.

Comments on this clonotype: At one of its ends the junction is not consistent with the germline gene, which may arise from a read error. This chain uses TRBV13 with TRBJ1-6; D gene ambiguous. Germline lookup yields CDR1 PRHDT and CDR2 FYEKMQ (reference sequence). CDR3 size: 15 residues. The CDR3 nucleotides are TGTACCAGCAGCTTTGGCTCCACGTGGAATTCACCCCTCCACTTT. It encodes CTSSFGSTWNSPLHF.

The CDR3 loop is CASSRYRGNQNTGELFF. CDR3 coding DNA: TGTGCCAGCAGCCGGTACAGGGGAAATCAAAACACCGGGGAGCTGTTTTTT. This rearrangement joins TRBV14 to TRBJ2-2; 7 bases match TRBD1. The germline V gene encodes CDR1 SGHDN and CDR2 FVKESK. V lost 4 bases to trimming and J lost 2 bases; unmatched junction nucleotides: 10. The CDR3 runs 17 residues.

This chain connects TRBV7-8 to TRBJ2-3; 9 bases line up with TRBD2. Germline V lookup: CDR1 SGHVS, CDR2 FQNEAQ. J gave up 8 bases and V 6 bases, and 12 bases lay outside the gene matches. This CDR3 has 15 amino acids. The DNA for the CDR3 is TGTGCCAGCAGTTATAGCGGGGGCCTGAGCGGTACGCAGTATTTT. Its protein is CASSYSGGLSGTQYF.

This clonotype has a count of ten or more. The rearrangement uses TRBV29-1 and TRBJ1-1; D unclear. This CDR3 comprises 10 residues. Germline lookup yields CDR1 SQVTM and CDR2 ANQGSEA. V lost 5 bases to trimming and J lost 4 bases, with 5 bases between them. CDR3 DNA: TGCAGCGTTTGGGGCACTGAAGCTTTCTTT. Amino acids: CSVWGTEAFF.

The chain links TRBV7-9 to TRBJ1-1, with unresolved D. The length of the CDR3 is 14 residues. Germline loops: CDR1 SEHNR, CDR2 FQNEAQ (reference sequence). V lost 10 bases to trimming and J lost 2 bases, with 17 bases between them. Here the CDR3 reads CATGPGPYNTEAFF. CDR3 bases: TGTGCCACCGGACCCGGGCCCTATAACACTGAAGCTTTCTTT.

Turning to this clonotype: A much larger clone lies a single base off, so this may be a read error. This rearrangement joins TRBV29-1 to TRBJ2-1; D gene uncertain. The CDR3 has 12 residues. Germline V gene lookup returns CDR1 SQVTM and CDR2 ANQGSEA. The CDR3 coding sequence is TGCAGCGTTGAAGAGAAGTGGAATGAGCAGCTCTTC. Amino acid sequence: CSVEEKWNEQLF.

The chain couples TRBV6-1 to TRBJ2-7, with a weak D call TRBD2 (5 bases). This CDR3 is built from 16 residues. Germline-derived CDR1 and CDR2 are MNHNS and SASEGT. V was shortened by 2 bases and J by 0 bases, with 14 bases between the two germline ends. Written as DNA, the CDR3 is TGTGCCAGCAGTGAATACGGCGGGCCGCGCTCCTACGAGCAGTACTTC. Protein sequence: CASSEYGGPRSYEQYF.

The chain carries TRBV13 and TRBJ2-1; D uncertain. V was clipped by 6 bases and J by 6 bases, with 12 bases between them. The CDR3 is made up of 13 amino acids. Per germline, CDR1 PRHDT and CDR2 FYEKMQ (reference sequence). The CDR3 protein is CASRAVDRNEQFF. The CDR3 nucleotides are TGTGCCAGCAGGGCGGTCGACCGCAATGAGCAGTTCTTC.

This clonotype was detected only once. The chain couples TRBV19 to TRBJ2-2, with D uncertain. V was clipped by 3 bases and J by 4 bases, with 12 bases between them. Germline V gene data show CDR1 as LNHDA and CDR2 as SQIVND (reference sequence). This CDR3 comprises 15 residues. The CDR3 protein is CASSMYGVLTGELFF. CDR3 nucleotide sequence: TGTGCCAGTAGTATGTATGGGGTTCTCACCGGGGAGCTGTTTTTT.

This chain connects TRBV2 to TRBJ1-1; no clear D gene. Trimming took 6 bases from V and 0 from J, leaving 11 bases between them. The CDR3 sequence is 14 residues long. The V gene's germline CDR1 is SNHLY and CDR2 FYNNEI. CDR3 sequence (DNA): TGTGCCAGCAGCGTACAGCGGTTGAACACTGAAGCTTTCTTT. Its protein is CASSVQRLNTEAFF.

This clonotype was detected a few times. The J gene is TRBJ2-1, the V gene TRBV6-5; D might be TRBD1 (5 bases). Germline assignment: CDR1 MNHEY and CDR2 SVGAGI. Deletions cut 0 bases from V and 8 bases from J, with 17 bases between. CDR3 length equals 16 residues. The CDR3 is CASSYSGPQTVDEQFF. The CDR3 nucleotides are TGTGCCAGCAGTTACTCGGGGCCTCAGACGGTCGATGAGCAGTTCTTC.

Only a few counts were recorded for this clonotype. This sequence joins TRBV2 and TRBJ1-5; D not resolved. There are 14 residues in the CDR3. Germline CDR1 reads SNHLY; CDR2 reads FYNNEI. V was shortened by 4 bases and J by 6 bases, with 13 bases between the two germline ends. The CDR3 loop reads CASSVRGFGQPQHF. The CDR3 DNA is TGTGCCAGCAGTGTGAGAGGGTTCGGTCAGCCCCAGCATTTT.

This chain connects TRBV2 to TRBJ2-3; 8 bases agree with TRBD2. Germline lookup yields CDR1 SNHLY and CDR2 FYNNEI. V trimming: 5 bases; J trimming: 1 base; junction bases outside the gene matches: 8. The CDR3 length is 16 residues. As DNA, the CDR3 is TGTGCCAGCAGTCTTGAAGGACTAGCCCGCACAGATACGCAGTATTTT. This gives the protein CASSLEGLARTDTQYF.

This chain connects TRBV19 to TRBJ2-7, with D perhaps TRBD2 (5 bases). Germline CDR1 LNHDA, CDR2 SQIVND (reference sequence). The CDR3 loop spans 12 amino acids. V gave up 5 bases and J gave up 7 bases, with 12 bases separating them. CDR3 nucleotides: TGTGCCAGTAGTCGGGGAACGGGAGAGCAGTACTTC. Translation: CASSRGTGEQYF.

This clonotype was seen a handful of times. This chain links TRBV20-1 with TRBJ1-4, with D maybe TRBD1 (5 bases). The CDR3 consists of 16 residues. Per germline, CDR1 DFQATT and CDR2 SNEGSKA (reference sequence). Trimming shortened V by 4 bases and J by 5 bases, and 20 bases separated the two germline ends. CDR3 DNA: TGCAGTGCTAAGAACCTACCCGGGACTGGAAATGAAAAACTGTTTTTT. This sequence encodes CSAKNLPGTGNEKLFF.

As regards this clonotype: A much larger clone differs from this one at a single base, so this may be a read error. The DNA for the CDR3 is TGTGCCAGATGTCCGGGTTATCCGCCCCAGCATTTT. Translating gives CARCPGYPPQHF. The chain is built from TRBV2 and TRBJ1-5; no reliable D call. V was cut by 9 bases and J by 9 bases, with 15 bases left in between. From germline, CDR1 is SNHLY and CDR2 FYNNEI. The CDR3 runs 12 residues.

On this clonotype: The junction departs from germline at one end; a sequencing error may be responsible. The chain is built from TRBV29-1 and TRBJ1-1; 10 nucleotides agree with TRBD1. The CDR3 has 16 residues. The V gene's germline CDR1 is SQVTM and CDR2 ANQGSEA. The CDR3 region has the DNA TGCGGCGTTGAAGGGAAGGGACAGGGGTCGGTCACTGAAGCTTTCTTT. It yields the protein CGVEGKGQGSVTEAFF.

In this sample, this clonotype turned up a few times. V is TRBV19 and J is TRBJ1-2, with unresolved D. Germline V gives CDR1 LNHDA, CDR2 SQIVND (reference sequence). The CDR3 spans 12 residues. V shed 8 bases and J shed 2 bases, with 9 bases lying between them. This CDR3 reads CASGYTNYGYTF. The CDR3 DNA follows: TGTGCCAGTGGGTACACAAACTATGGCTACACCTTC.

Written as DNA, the CDR3 is TGCGCCAGCAGCTCTCAAGGACGGAAGAACACTGAAGCTTTCTTT. This codes for CASSSQGRKNTEAFF. J is TRBJ1-1 and V is TRBV5-1; D not certain. The CDR3 runs to 15 residues. Germline V CDR1 and CDR2: SGHRS, YFSETQ. The V gene lost 3 bases and the J gene lost 1 base, with 13 bases spanning the gap. Looking up the rest from reference TRBV5-1 and TRBJ1-1 gives the full variable domain: KAGVTQTPRYLIKTRGQQVTLSCSPISGHRSVSWYQQTPGQGLQFLFEYFSETQRNKGNFPGRFSGRQFSNSRSEMNVSTLELGDSALYLCASSSQGRKNTEAFFGQGTRLTVV.

The chain recombines TRBV7-9 with TRBJ1-2, with a weak D call TRBD1 (5 bases). The CDR3 runs to 14 residues. V lost 0 bases and J 5 bases, leaving 10 bases between the germline ends. The V gene's germline CDR1 is SEHNR and CDR2 FQNEAQ (reference sequence). The CDR3 here is CASSLAGGLYGYTF. The CDR3 DNA reads as TGTGCCAGCAGCTTAGCTGGGGGTTTATATGGCTACACCTTC.

The chain couples TRBV6-2 or TRBV6-3 to TRBJ2-1; D is ambiguous. Germline lookup yields CDR1 MNHEY and CDR2 SVGEGT. The length of the CDR3 is 14 residues. Trimming stripped 1 base from V and 6 bases from J, with 10 bases between. The CDR3 reads CASSYLGLTNEQFF. The CDR3 DNA follows: TGTGCCAGCAGTTACTTGGGCCTAACCAATGAGCAGTTCTTC.

This clonotype was observed a few times. This sequence joins TRBV5-1 and TRBJ1-1; TRBD1 matches at 7 bases. The CDR3 contains 18 residues. After removal of 4 bases from V and 0 bases from J, the junction contained 15 bases not matched to a gene. CDR1 and CDR2 (germline): SGHRS, YFSETQ. CDR3 region: CASSLRTVGGGLNTEAFF. The CDR3 DNA is TGCGCCAGCAGCCTTCGGACGGTAGGAGGGGGCTTGAACACTGAAGCTTTCTTT.

This clonotype was found a few times. This chain links TRBV20-1 with TRBJ2-2; 8 nucleotides match TRBD2. The CDR3 is 16 amino acids. CDR1 and CDR2 (germline): DFQATT, SNEGSKA (reference sequence). V dropped 6 bases and J dropped 5; count of bases not matched to a gene: 14. The CDR3, as DNA: TGCAGTGCCTTCGATCCAGCGGGAGTAGGGACCGGGGAGCTGTTTTTT. This codes for CSAFDPAGVGTGELFF.